Below, 13 T cell receptor beta chains from the same sample are listed, as sequenced in a study of CD8+ T cells in alopecia areata. TCR sequencing used cDNA made by reverse transcription of extracted RNA. The table came from immunoSEQ multiplex PCR; TCRdb's copy has only in-frame clones and leaves some out. The sample consists of over 150,000 clones, 45% to 65% of them appearing once. Treatment defined: oral pan-JAK inhibitor, 5-10 mg twice daily. The input for sequencing was CD4+ T cells sorted from blood, taken at week 4, from a patient treated with tofacitinib. These receptors were obtained from a human donor with alopecia areata.

The J gene is TRBJ2-2, the V gene TRBV7-3; 10 positions agree with TRBD2. The CDR3 spans 16 residues. Per the germline V gene, CDR1 is SGHTA and CDR2 is FQGTGA. The trim removed 5 bases at V and 0 bases at J, leaving 3 bases unmatched. The CDR3 nucleotides are TGTGCCAGCAGCCAAACTAGCGGGGCGAACACCGGGGAGCTGTTTTTT. Translation gives CASSQTSGANTGELFF.

Of note for this clone: The germline gene is not matched at one end of the junction; a read error may be the cause. The chain is built from TRBV11-2 and TRBJ2-3; TRBD1 matches at 7 bases. Germline CDR1 is SGHAT and CDR2 is FQNNGV. This CDR3 has 11 residues. The CDR3 DNA reads as TGTGCCAGCAGCTTGGGACAGAGAATGGATTTT. Residues: CASSLGQRMDF.

J is TRBJ2-1 and V is TRBV29-1; TRBD2 matches 11 bases. V was clipped by 6 bases and J by 5 bases; unmatched bases: 18. From germline, CDR1 is SQVTM and CDR2 ANQGSEA. The CDR3 has 18 amino acids. This CDR3 reads CSVGQAITSGSPHNEQFF. The CDR3 DNA sequence: TGCAGCGTCGGACAGGCGATAACTAGCGGGAGCCCCCACAATGAGCAGTTCTTC.

The chain is built from TRBV29-1 and TRBJ2-3, with D tentatively TRBD1 (5 bases). The germline V and J ends were trimmed by 6 bases and 2 bases, with 12 bases remaining between them. CDR3 size: 13 residues. Germline CDR1 and CDR2: SQVTM and ANQGSEA. As DNA, the CDR3 is TGCAGCGTCAGGCAGGGCCTCACAGATACGCAGTATTTT. Protein sequence: CSVRQGLTDTQYF.

The chain carries TRBV5-1 and TRBJ2-3; D perhaps matches TRBD2 (7 bases). In germline, CDR1 is SGHRS, CDR2 YFSETQ. This CDR3 comprises 12 residues. With 6 bases removed from V and 10 bases from J, the gap between germline ends came to 15 bases. The CDR3 protein is CASTRGGDSQYF. CDR3 nucleotides: TGCGCCAGCACCAGAGGGGGGGATTCGCAGTATTTT.

The chain uses TRBV14 and TRBJ1-2; D gene ambiguous. The germline V gene has CDR1 SGHDN and CDR2 FVKESK. This CDR3 is 14 amino acids long. Trimming stripped 1 base from V and 4 bases from J, with 10 bases between. CDR3 nucleotides: TGTGCCAGCAGCCAAGGGGATCGCCTCTATGGCTACACCTTC. Protein: CASSQGDRLYGYTF.

The chain employs TRBV29-1 and TRBJ2-5, with 8 bases identical to TRBD1. CDR1 and CDR2 (germline): SQVTM, ANQGSEA. The CDR3 is 14 amino acids. V lost 2 bases and J lost 5; bases outside the gene matches: 7. The CDR3 reads CSVERDRMEETQYF. CDR3 sequence (DNA): TGCAGCGTTGAAAGGGACAGGATGGAGGAGACCCAGTACTTC.

This chain links TRBV29-1 with TRBJ2-2; TRBD1 agrees at 10 bases. The CDR3 has 14 amino acids. The trim removed 7 bases at V and 0 bases at J, leaving 2 bases unmatched. CDR1 SQVTM and CDR2 ANQGSEA come from the germline V gene. The CDR3 DNA is TGCAGCGGGGGACAGGGGTCGAACACCGGGGAGCTGTTTTTT. Translation: CSGGQGSNTGELFF.

This clone has more than one count but fewer than ten. The chain has TRBV29-1 and TRBJ2-7, with a tentative D call TRBD1 (5 bases). The V end was cut by 5 bases, the J end by 2 bases, with 16 bases between. Germline CDR1 SQVTM, CDR2 ANQGSEA. There are 14 residues in the CDR3. The chain's CDR3 is CSVRQAGRTYEQYF. CDR3 sequence (DNA): TGCAGCGTTCGGCAGGCAGGGCGAACCTACGAGCAGTACTTC.

In DNA form, the CDR3 reads TGTGCCAGCAGACAATCGGCAGATGGCTACACCTTC. Translation: CASRQSADGYTF. The chain employs TRBV7-2 and TRBJ1-2; D ambiguous. The CDR3 is made up of 12 amino acids. V lost 6 bases, J lost 6 bases, and 11 bases lay in between. Germline loops: CDR1 SGHTA, CDR2 FQGNSA.

The CDR3 coding sequence is TGTGCCAGCGGCAGAACAACTAATGAAAAACTGTTTTTT. This translates into CASGRTTNEKLFF. This rearrangement joins TRBV6-5 to TRBJ1-4; no clear D. The germline V gene has CDR1 MNHEY and CDR2 SVGAGI. The CDR3 length is 13 residues. V lost 8 bases to trimming and J lost 0 bases, with 7 bases between them.

The chain has TRBV29-1 and TRBJ2-3; D not resolved. The V end lost 6 bases, the J end lost 7 bases, and 17 bases lay between the germline ends. Germline V gene sequence: CDR1 SQVTM, CDR2 ANQGSEA. The CDR3 covers 13 residues. The CDR3 sequence is CSVEITNENTQYF. The CDR3 DNA reads as TGCAGCGTAGAGATCACTAACGAGAATACGCAGTATTTT.

This clone was seen a handful of times. The gene calls are TRBV23-1 and TRBJ2-5, with D hard to call. TRBV23-1 is noted as an ORF with a role that remains uncertain. The CDR3 is 10 residues long. Trimming took off 11 bases at V and 3 bases at J, with 7 bases between the two ends. The CDR3: CARSEETQYF. DNA of the CDR3: TGCGCCCGTTCAGAAGAGACCCAGTACTTC.